What follows are 17 T cell receptor beta chains derived from one specimen sequenced in a study of OX40 agonist ivuxolimab in advanced cancers. The protocol was immunoSEQ multiplex PCR, while the TCRdb copy is restricted to in-frame clones and leaves out a portion. The sample has roughly 100,000 clones; about 96% are singletons. The sequenced sample was CD4+ or CD8+ T cells sorted from blood, obtained in a trial of the OX40 agonist ivuxolimab. The receptors come from an adult with an advanced solid tumor such as melanoma, head and neck, liver or kidney cancer.

The chain uses TRBV19 and TRBJ1-1; D remains unclear. Germline V gene lookup returns CDR1 LNHDA and CDR2 SQIVND (reference sequence). Trimming shortened V by 4 bases and J by 0 bases, and 9 bases separated the two germline ends. The CDR3 covers 14 residues. This CDR3 is CASSTEFMNTEAFF. The DNA for the CDR3 is TGTGCCAGTAGTACAGAATTCATGAACACTGAAGCTTTCTTT. The full variable domain, completed using reference TRBV19 and TRBJ1-1, is DGGITQSPKYLFRKEGQNVTLSCEQNLNHDAMYWYRQDPGQGLRLIYYSQIVNDFQKGDIAEGYSVSREKKESFPLTVTSAQKNPTAFYLCASSTEFMNTEAFFGQGTRLTVV.

The chain links TRBV5-4 to TRBJ2-7; D unresolved. The germline V gene has CDR1 SGHNT and CDR2 YYREEE (reference sequence). This CDR3 contains 11 residues. Trimming cost V 4 bases and J 6 bases, with 8 bases left between them. The CDR3 loop reads CASSNVVEQYF. The CDR3, as DNA: TGTGCCAGCAGCAACGTGGTCGAGCAGTACTTC.

This chain joins TRBV4-2 and TRBJ1-3, with a weak D call TRBD1 (5 bases). This CDR3 is 16 amino acids long. Trimming took 1 base from V and 2 from J, leaving 12 bases between them. In germline, CDR1 is LGHNA, CDR2 YNFKEQ. DNA for the CDR3: TGTGCCAGCAGCCAAGCCGGGGGGGGAACTGGAAACACCATATATTTT. This sequence encodes CASSQAGGGTGNTIYF.

The chain joins TRBV19 to TRBJ2-5, with TRBD2 matching over 7 bases. The J call may not be correct, given that the DNA end is closer to TRBJ2-7. The germline gives CDR1 LNHDA, CDR2 SQIVND (reference sequence). The CDR3 is made up of 13 amino acids. For the CDR3, the DNA is TGTGCCAGTAGTCCCAATAGCGGGTACGAGCAGTACTTC. Protein product: CASSPNSGYEQYF.

This chain connects TRBV28 to TRBJ2-2, with D unclear. Trimming shortened V by 3 bases and J by 2 bases, and 7 bases separated the two germline ends. The germline CDR1 and CDR2 sequences are MDHEN and SYDVKM. This CDR3 is built from 14 residues. The CDR3 DNA sequence: TGTGCCAGCAGTTTTAGGGTAAACACCGGGGAGCTGTTTTTT. Its translation is CASSFRVNTGELFF.

V usage is TRBV28 and J usage is TRBJ1-5; unclear D gene. Trimming shortened V by 2 bases and J by 4 bases, and 15 bases separated the two germline ends. This CDR3 contains 16 residues. Looked up from germline, CDR1 is MDHEN and CDR2 is SYDVKM. DNA of the CDR3: TGTGCCAGCAGTTTAGGCTTGCAAGACTGGAATCAGCCCCAGCATTTT. Its protein product is CASSLGLQDWNQPQHF.

The chain recombines TRBV29-1 with TRBJ2-7, with TRBD1 identical over 10 bases. CDR1 and CDR2 from the germline V gene are SQVTM and ANQGSEA. This CDR3 region has 12 residues. V shed 4 bases, J shed 12 bases, and the junction held 9 bases outside the gene matches. This chain's CDR3 is CSVAGDRGHLYF. CDR3 nucleotide sequence: TGCAGCGTTGCGGGTGACAGGGGGCATCTGTACTTC.

The V and J genes are TRBV6-1 and TRBJ1-4, with a possible D match to TRBD1 (5 bases). CDR3 size: 14 residues. The V end was cut by 6 bases, the J end by 11 bases, with 19 bases between. Germline CDR1 is MNHNS and CDR2 is SASEGT. The CDR3 bases are TGTGCCAGCAGCGGGGACTTATCGCCGGGGAAACTGTTTTTT. This encodes CASSGDLSPGKLFF.

CDR3 loop: CASTSETYNEQFF. In DNA form, the CDR3 reads TGTGCCAGCACTAGCGAGACCTACAATGAGCAGTTCTTC. The chain links TRBV27 to TRBJ2-1; a weak D match, TRBD2 (6 bases). The CDR3 has 13 amino acids. Trimming removed 7 bases at V and 2 bases at J, with 9 bases between. CDR1 is MNHEY, CDR2 SMNVEV, per germline (reference sequence).

The CDR3 DNA sequence: TGTGCCAGCAGTTACTCAAGGACAGGGTCAACTGAAGCTTTCTTT. Translation gives CASSYSRTGSTEAFF. The chain uses TRBV6-5 and TRBJ1-1; 8 bases match TRBD1. The CDR3 contains 15 residues. Germline trimming cut 0 bases from V and 5 bases from J; bases unmatched to any gene: 5. CDR1 and CDR2 (germline): MNHEY, SVGAGI.

The gene calls are TRBV28 and TRBJ1-6, with a weak D call TRBD1 (5 bases). The germline gives CDR1 MDHEN, CDR2 SYDVKM. The CDR3 runs to 16 residues. Trimming took off 3 bases at V and 5 bases at J, with 14 bases between the two ends. The CDR3 is CASSFETAPHNSPLHF. For the CDR3, the DNA is TGTGCCAGCAGTTTTGAGACAGCGCCACATAATTCACCCCTCCACTTT. Based on the CDR3 plus reference TRBV28 and TRBJ1-6, the full variable domain is DVKVTQSSRYLVKRTGEKVFLECVQDMDHENMFWYRQDPGLGLRLIYFSYDVKMKEKGDIPEGYSVSREKKERFSLILESASTNQTSMYLCASSFETAPHNSPLHFGNGTRLTVT.

The genes are TRBV5-4 and TRBJ2-7; TRBD1 matches 9 bases. Germline values: CDR1 SGHNT, CDR2 YYREEE (reference sequence). This CDR3 spans 14 amino acids. The V gene end was trimmed by 1 base and the J gene end by 3 bases; junction bases not matched to a gene: 2. The CDR3: CASSLTGGDYEQYF. Here the CDR3 DNA reads TGTGCCAGCAGCTTGACAGGGGGCGACTACGAGCAGTACTTC.

This clone was observed once. The V gene is TRBV7-6, the J gene TRBJ2-7; D might be TRBD2 (5 bases). The CDR3 loop spans 13 amino acids. From germline, CDR1 is SGHVS and CDR2 FNYEAQ. V lost 4 bases and J 5 bases, leaving 12 bases between the germline ends. The CDR3 DNA is TGTGCCAGCAGCTCCGGACTGATCCACGAGCAGTACTTC. Translating gives CASSSGLIHEQYF.

The rearrangement uses TRBV7-2 and TRBJ1-6; D gene unclear. The germline V gene encodes CDR1 SGHTA and CDR2 FQGNSA. Between the trimmed V and J ends, which lost 0 bases and 7 bases, there was a span of 10 bases. The CDR3 loop spans 15 amino acids. The CDR3, as DNA: TGTGCCAGCAGCTTAGCGACATATTACAATTCACCCCTCCACTTT. It specifies CASSLATYYNSPLHF.

CDR3 coding DNA: TGTGCCAGCAGCCCCGGGACTAGCGGGAGGGATCGCTCCTACGAGCAGTACTTC. Translating gives CASSPGTSGRDRSYEQYF. The chain uses TRBV7-3 and TRBJ2-7; 16 bases are a match to TRBD2. Germline CDR1 is SGHTA and CDR2 is FQGTGA. The CDR3 contains 18 residues. V was pared by 5 bases and J by 0 bases, with 7 bases of the junction left unmatched.

V and J are TRBV11-1 and TRBJ2-1; perhaps TRBD2 as D (6 bases). The CDR3 covers 16 residues. Germline assignment: CDR1 SGHAT and CDR2 FQDESV (reference sequence). The V and J ends lost 5 bases and 9 bases respectively, with 23 bases between them. The CDR3 DNA reads as TGTGCCAGCAGCCTACCGGGACTTCCGCCTGGCGGTGAGCAGTTCTTC. Translated: CASSLPGLPPGGEQFF.

CDR3 bases: TGTGCCAGTAGTGAATTCCCAGGGGGCCCCTACGAGCAGTACTTC. Translation: CASSEFPGGPYEQYF. This rearrangement joins TRBV19 to TRBJ2-7; 8 bases align to TRBD1. Germline trimming cut 5 bases from V and 2 bases from J; bases unmatched to any gene: 8. Germline V CDR1 and CDR2: LNHDA, SQIVND (reference sequence). This CDR3 has 15 amino acids.